These 30 T cell receptor beta chains originate from one sample sequenced in a study of blood T cell repertoires in COVID-19. Generated by immunoSEQ multiplex PCR, the TCRdb table keeps only in-frame clones and is missing some. The sample holds hundreds of thousands of clones; 88% are singletons and the top ten take 2%. Sequencing used PBMCs or T cells enriched from blood (not recorded which). The receptors stem from a woman aged 55 to 70 in a cohort exposed to, infected with or recovered from COVID-19 (not recorded which).

V usage is TRBV7-9 and J usage is TRBJ1-6; 8 bases match TRBD1. CDR3 length: 14 residues. The V gene end was trimmed by 5 bases and the J gene end by 10 bases; junction bases not matched to a gene: 7. Germline V CDR1 and CDR2: SEHNR, FQNEAQ (reference sequence). Here the CDR3 reads CASSPPTGDSPLHF. For the CDR3, the DNA is TGTGCCAGCAGCCCGCCGACAGGGGACTCACCCCTCCACTTT. The full variable domain, with the rest looked up from reference TRBV7-9 and TRBJ1-6, is DTGVSQNPRHKITKRGQNVTFRCDPISEHNRLYWYRQTLGQGPEFLTYFQNEAQLEKSRLLSDRFSAERPKGSFSTLEIQRTEQGDSAMYLCASSPPTGDSPLHFGNGTRLTVT.

The CDR3 protein is CASSLDLARETQYF. CDR3 DNA: TGTGCCAGCAGCTTAGACCTAGCTAGGGAGACCCAGTACTTC. V and J are TRBV7-2 and TRBJ2-5; D might be TRBD2 (5 bases). Trimming cost V 1 base and J 5 bases, with 11 bases left between them. This CDR3 region has 14 residues. Germline V gives CDR1 SGHTA, CDR2 FQGNSA.

This clone has a single count. The chain links TRBV19 to TRBJ1-5, with 7 positions matching TRBD1. Germline CDR1 reads LNHDA; CDR2 reads SQIVND (reference sequence). The CDR3 has 16 residues. Trimming at V came to 10 bases and at J to 2 bases, leaving 14 bases not matched to a gene. The CDR3 bases are TGTGCCACCCTAGCTTCAGGGGGGTGGGGCAATCAGCCCCAGCATTTT. The encoded protein is CATLASGGWGNQPQHF.

This clone appeared once. V usage is TRBV10-3 and J usage is TRBJ2-1; D perhaps matches TRBD2 (5 bases). Trimming pared 5 bases from V and 3 bases from J, leaving 11 bases between. Germline values: CDR1 ENHRY, CDR2 SYGVKD. The CDR3 sequence is 14 residues long. The CDR3 is CAISSSGDYNEQFF. As DNA, the CDR3 is TGTGCCATCAGTTCGAGCGGTGACTACAATGAGCAGTTCTTC.

This chain joins TRBV2 and TRBJ1-2; D perhaps matches TRBD1 (6 bases). The CDR3 has 14 amino acids. Trimming cost V 4 bases and J 3 bases, with 12 bases left between them. Germline CDR1 SNHLY, CDR2 FYNNEI. The CDR3 coding sequence is TGTGCCAGCAGTGCGACAGGTGAGGACTATGGCTACACCTTC. Protein product: CASSATGEDYGYTF.

The chain recombines TRBV30 with TRBJ1-2, with no clear D. V was cut by 1 base and J by 1 base, with 4 bases left in between. The CDR3 runs 12 residues. Germline CDR1 reads GTSNPN; CDR2 reads SVGIG (reference sequence). The CDR3 region has the DNA TGTGCCTGGAGTGCCAGTAACTATGGCTACACCTTC. This translates into CAWSASNYGYTF.

The chain recombines TRBV28 with TRBJ2-3; 9 bases align to TRBD1. V lost 7 bases and J lost 4; bases outside the gene matches: 9. Germline V gene lookup returns CDR1 MDHEN and CDR2 SYDVKM. The CDR3 sequence is 15 residues long. DNA of the CDR3: TGTGCCAGCACCGAGGGACAGGGCGAGGCAGATACGCAGTATTTT. This codes for CASTEGQGEADTQYF. Variable domain in full (rest from reference TRBV28 and TRBJ2-3): DVKVTQSSRYLVKRTGEKVFLECVQDMDHENMFWYRQDPGLGLRLIYFSYDVKMKEKGDIPEGYSVSREKKERFSLILESASTNQTSMYLCASTEGQGEADTQYFGPGTRLTVL.

The J gene is TRBJ2-5, the V gene TRBV7-2; TRBD2 aligns across 13 bases. The V and J ends lost 2 bases and 2 bases, in that order; junction bases with no gene match: 2. Germline CDR1 and CDR2: SGHTA and FQGNSA. This CDR3 region has 16 residues. In nucleotides, the CDR3 is TGTGCCAGCAGCTTACGGACTAGCGGGGGACAAGAGACCCAGTACTTC. The encoded protein is CASSLRTSGGQETQYF.

The genes are TRBV5-1 and TRBJ2-5; 7 positions agree with TRBD1. Per germline, CDR1 SGHRS and CDR2 YFSETQ. J gave up 4 bases and V 4 bases, and 7 bases lay outside the gene matches. The CDR3 extends over 14 amino acids. CDR3 DNA sequence: TGCGCCAGCAGCAAGACAGGGTTGGGAGAGACCCAGTACTTC. Its translation is CASSKTGLGETQYF.

The chain uses TRBV6-5 and TRBJ1-1; 9 bases are a match to TRBD1. Looked up from germline, CDR1 is MNHEY and CDR2 is SVGAGI. The CDR3 contains 13 residues. J gave up 3 bases and V 6 bases, and 2 bases lay outside the gene matches. The DNA of the CDR3 is TGTGCCAGCAGGGGACAGGGCTACACTGAAGCTTTCTTT. This encodes CASRGQGYTEAFF.

The V gene is TRBV4-1, the J gene TRBJ1-5, with D possibly matching TRBD1 (5 bases). Per the germline V gene, CDR1 is MGHRA and CDR2 is YSYEKL. V lost 2 bases and J 0 bases, leaving 5 bases between the germline ends. The CDR3 totals 14 residues. The CDR3 protein is CASSQQGSNQPQHF. CDR3 bases: TGCGCCAGCAGCCAACAGGGTAGCAATCAGCCCCAGCATTTT.

The chain links TRBV19 to TRBJ2-7, with a weak D call TRBD1 (6 bases). The CDR3 has 13 residues. Trimming shortened V by 5 bases and J by 4 bases, and 12 bases separated the two germline ends. CDR1 is LNHDA, CDR2 SQIVND, per germline (reference sequence). CDR3 DNA sequence: TGTGCCAGTAGTCTACAGGGTTCGTACGAGCAGTACTTC. Its translation: CASSLQGSYEQYF.

This rearrangement joins TRBV7-9 to TRBJ1-3; weak D call: TRBD1 (5 bases). V was clipped by 8 bases and J by 0 bases, with 14 bases between them. This CDR3 is built from 15 residues. Germline CDR1 reads SEHNR; CDR2 reads FQNEAQ (reference sequence). The CDR3 nucleotides are TGTGCCAGCCAGAAACAGGACCTCTCTGGAAACACCATATATTTT. It is translated as CASQKQDLSGNTIYF.

The chain combines TRBV9 with TRBJ2-1, with 7 bases fitting TRBD1. With 3 bases clipped from V and 8 bases from J, the junction kept 8 bases outside the gene matches. Germline V CDR1 and CDR2: SGDLS, YYNGEE. The length of the CDR3 is 14 residues. CDR3 in amino acids: CASSALGTAHEQFF. The CDR3 DNA reads TGTGCCAGCAGCGCTCTCGGGACAGCCCATGAGCAGTTCTTC. Full variable domain (remainder filled in from reference TRBV9 and TRBJ2-1): DSGVTQTPKHLITATGQRVTLRCSPRSGDLSVYWYQQSLDQGLQFLIQYYNGEERAKGNILERFSAQQFPDLHSELNLSSLELGDSALYFCASSALGTAHEQFFGPGTRLTVL.

The CDR3 sequence is CAISAGQDYEQYF. The DNA for the CDR3 is TGTGCCATCAGCGCTGGACAAGACTACGAGCAGTACTTC. The chain has TRBV10-3 and TRBJ2-7; perhaps TRBD1 as D (5 bases). Trimming took off 6 bases at V and 3 bases at J, with 12 bases between the two ends. The CDR3 covers 13 residues. Germline V CDR1 and CDR2: ENHRY, SYGVKD.

The chain employs TRBV18 and TRBJ1-2; D remains unclear. The CDR3 extends over 13 amino acids. Germline V gives CDR1 KGHSH, CDR2 LQKENI. Trimming cost V 5 bases and J 2 bases, with 9 bases left between them. The CDR3 DNA is TGTGCCAGCTCATCCAGCGTAAACTATGGCTACACCTTC. Its translation: CASSSSVNYGYTF.

The CDR3 nucleotides are TGTGCCAGTAGTATAAACAGGGGGTCGAATGGCTACACCTTC. It encodes CASSINRGSNGYTF. The rearrangement uses TRBV19 and TRBJ1-2, with TRBD1 matching 8 bases. CDR1 is LNHDA, CDR2 SQIVND, per germline (reference sequence). CDR3 length: 14 residues. V lost 2 bases and J lost 6; bases outside the gene matches: 5.

This clone was detected once. The chain has TRBV19 and TRBJ1-1; TRBD1 aligns across 9 bases. The V and J ends lost 6 bases and 8 bases, in that order; junction bases with no gene match: 7. CDR3 size: 13 residues. CDR1 and CDR2 (germline): LNHDA, SQIVND (reference sequence). Written as DNA, the CDR3 is TGTGCCAGTAGCGTGACAGGGGGAGGAGAAGCTTTCTTT. Its translation: CASSVTGGGEAFF.

V is TRBV6-2 or TRBV6-3 and J is TRBJ2-6, with a possible D match to TRBD1 (6 bases). This CDR3 has 16 residues. The V end lost 4 bases, the J end lost 0 bases, and 10 bases lay between the germline ends. The germline V gene has CDR1 MNHEY and CDR2 SVGEGT. The CDR3 DNA reads TGTGCCAGCAGTTTTGGACAGAGCTCTGGGGCCAACGTCCTGACTTTC. Protein product: CASSFGQSSGANVLTF.

The rearrangement uses TRBV30 and TRBJ2-7; 9 nucleotides match TRBD1. Per the germline V gene, CDR1 is GTSNPN and CDR2 is SVGIG (reference sequence). The J segment lost 2 bases and the V segment lost 4 bases, leaving 12 bases of the junction unmatched. CDR3 size: 16 residues. The CDR3 protein is CAWKRLGQGSPYEQYF. The CDR3 DNA sequence: TGTGCCTGGAAAAGATTGGGACAGGGCAGTCCCTACGAGCAGTACTTC.

The V call is TRBV7-2, the J call TRBJ2-3; TRBD2 agrees at 12 bases. Looked up from germline, CDR1 is SGHTA and CDR2 is FQGNSA. This CDR3 spans 16 amino acids. V was clipped by 5 bases and J by 6 bases; unmatched bases: 9. The CDR3: CASSPGLAGLGDTQYF. The CDR3 DNA follows: TGTGCCAGCAGCCCTGGACTAGCGGGACTCGGTGATACGCAGTATTTT.

This clone came up a few times. The junction departs from the called germline gene at one end, perhaps through a read error. CDR3 sequence: CASSLAQTRGKDF. CDR3 nucleotides: TGTGCCAGCAGCCTCGCCCAAACCAGGGGGAAAGACTTC. The chain links TRBV5-8 to TRBJ2-5; 7 bases align to TRBD1. CDR3 length: 13 amino acids. Germline V gene data show CDR1 as SGHTS and CDR2 as YDEGEE.

The chain combines TRBV5-1 with TRBJ2-1, with 8 bases aligning to TRBD2. Germline V gene data show CDR1 as SGHRS and CDR2 as YFSETQ. There are 15 residues in the CDR3. J was trimmed by 5 bases and V by 4 bases; bases with no gene match: 8. This CDR3 reads CASSPQGSGNNEQFF. CDR3 nucleotide sequence: TGCGCCAGCAGCCCGCAGGGTAGCGGGAACAATGAGCAGTTCTTC. Together with reference TRBV5-1 and TRBJ2-1, the CDR3 gives the full variable domain: KAGVTQTPRYLIKTRGQQVTLSCSPISGHRSVSWYQQTPGQGLQFLFEYFSETQRNKGNFPGRFSGRQFSNSRSEMNVSTLELGDSALYLCASSPQGSGNNEQFFGPGTRLTVL.

This chain links TRBV5-4 with TRBJ1-1; D not certain. The germline CDR1 and CDR2 sequences are SGHNT and YYREEE (reference sequence). This CDR3 spans 16 amino acids. V shed 2 bases and J shed 4 bases, with 18 bases lying between them. The CDR3 spells CASSFRTGFGVTEAFF. CDR3 DNA sequence: TGTGCCAGCAGCTTCCGTACGGGGTTCGGGGTCACTGAAGCTTTCTTT. Using reference TRBV5-4 and TRBJ1-1 for the parts outside the CDR3, the full variable domain is ETGVTQSPTHLIKTRGQQVTLRCSSQSGHNTVSWYQQALGQGPQFIFQYYREEENGRGNFPPRFSGLQFPNYSSELNVNALELDDSALYLCASSFRTGFGVTEAFFGQGTRLTVV.

The gene calls are TRBV24-1 and TRBJ1-1; TRBD1 matches 7 bases. The CDR3 length is 14 residues. V lost 7 bases, J lost 0 bases, and 4 bases stayed unmatched. Germline lookup yields CDR1 KGHDR and CDR2 SFDVKD. DNA of the CDR3: TGTGCCACCAGGGGGCAGGGGGTGAACACTGAAGCTTTCTTT. This sequence encodes CATRGQGVNTEAFF.

V and J are TRBV7-8 and TRBJ1-1; D ambiguous. CDR1 is SGHVS, CDR2 FQNEAQ, per germline. The V end lost 1 base, the J end lost 2 bases, and 11 bases lay between the germline ends. This CDR3 spans 15 amino acids. CDR3 sequence (DNA): TGTGCCAGCAGCTTAGTACCGGTGGGCAACACTGAAGCTTTCTTT. Encoded protein: CASSLVPVGNTEAFF.

The V gene is TRBV18, the J gene TRBJ1-1; the D gene is possibly TRBD1 (6 bases). Germline CDR1 reads KGHSH; CDR2 reads LQKENI. Between the trimmed V and J ends, which lost 6 bases and 0 bases, there was a span of 17 bases. The CDR3 length is 16 residues. The CDR3 DNA sequence: TGTGCCAGCTCCCCAGGGAGACAGGTAGTGAACACTGAAGCTTTCTTT. It translates to CASSPGRQVVNTEAFF.

This clone was detected many times. J is TRBJ2-3 and V is TRBV10-1, with 8 bases that match TRBD2. Germline V CDR1 and CDR2: WNHNN, SYGVQD (reference sequence). The CDR3 has 14 residues. Trimming took 6 bases from V and 4 from J; bases not matched to a gene: 6. CDR3 loop: CASSPSGSSDTQYF. CDR3 coding DNA: TGCGCCAGCAGCCCGAGCGGGAGTTCAGATACGCAGTATTTT.

This clone has just one count. The chain is built from TRBV28 and TRBJ1-2, with a weak D call TRBD1 (5 bases). CDR3 length: 14 residues. The V and J ends lost 10 bases and 3 bases respectively, with 18 bases between them. Germline V CDR1 and CDR2: MDHEN, SYDVKM. This CDR3 is CATTQLGGDYGYTF. In DNA, the CDR3 is TGTGCCACTACACAACTCGGGGGGGACTATGGCTACACCTTC.

V and J are TRBV5-4 and TRBJ1-3; D remains ambiguous. Trimming shortened V by 1 base and J by 0 bases, and 5 bases separated the two germline ends. The CDR3 covers 14 residues. Germline-derived CDR1 and CDR2 are SGHNT and YYREEE (reference sequence). CDR3 coding DNA: TGTGCCAGCAGCTTGTCACTCTCTGGAAACACCATATATTTT. Protein product: CASSLSLSGNTIYF.